A selection of T cell receptor beta chains follows, all from one sample in a study of cytomegalovirus exposure and HLA in healthy donors. The protocol was immunoSEQ multiplex PCR, while the TCRdb copy is restricted to in-frame clones and leaves out a portion. This table holds roughly 56,000 clones, 75% to 90% found once. Sequencing was performed on PBMCs. The receptors shown here come from a woman between 18 and 30 years old in good health and CMV-seronegative. The CDR3 runs from the conserved cysteine through the conserved F or W. Each record gives: J gene, V gene, clone size, D gene, CDR3 DNA, CDR3 protein. The D gene is left open where the match is weak. A row's size may be missing; if present it is once, few, many or a size class.

>TRBJ2-7|TRBV28|NA|NA
TGTGCCAGCGAACCCCAGGGGCCCTTCTCCTACGAGCAGTACTTC
CASEPQGPFSYEQYF
>TRBJ2-1|TRBV14|NA|TRBD1
TGTGCCAGCAGCCAATTACAGGGGATAACCTACAATGAGCAGTTCTTC
CASSQLQGITYNEQFF
>TRBJ1-5|TRBV9|NA|NA
TGTGCCAGCAGCACGGGAGTAGGGACGGCCAATCAGCCCCAGCATTTT
CASSTGVGTANQPQHF
>TRBJ2-5|TRBV2|NA|NA
TGTGCCAGCAGTGGACAGCTGTACCAAGAGACCCAGTACTTC
CASSGQLYQETQYF
>TRBJ2-1|TRBV19|few|TRBD2
TGTGCCAGTAGTATAGGCCGAACTAGCGGGAGTGTGGATGAGCAGTTCTTC
CASSIGRTSGSVDEQFF
>TRBJ1-1|TRBV6-5|NA|NA
TGTGCCAGCAGTTACTCCCAAAACACTGAAGCTTTCTTT
CASSYSQNTEAFF
>TRBJ1-5|TRBV30|NA|NA
TGTGCCTGGAGTGTACAGGGCAATCAGCCCCAGCATTTT
CAWSVQGNQPQHF
>TRBJ2-7|TRBV5-4|NA|TRBD1
TGTGCCAGCAGCCCACAGGGGAGCTCCTACGAGCAGTACTTC
CASSPQGSSYEQYF
>TRBJ2-5|TRBV5-8|NA|NA
TGTGCCAGCAGCTTGAGTCTCAGGACCTCGGGGGAGACCCAGTACTTC
CASSLSLRTSGETQYF
>TRBJ1-5|TRBV11-2|NA|NA
TGTGCCAGCAGCTTAGGGAGGTCCTACGGTCAGCCCCAGCATTTT
CASSLGRSYGQPQHF
>TRBJ1-2|TRBV28|NA|NA
TGTGCCAGCAGTTCGCCGGCTAACTATGGCTACACCTTC
CASSSPANYGYTF
>TRBJ2-7|TRBV5-8|NA|NA
TGTGCCAGCAGCCTGGAACAGGGAGGGTCCTACGAGCAGTACTTC
CASSLEQGGSYEQYF
>TRBJ1-3|TRBV5-6|few|NA
TGTGCCAGCAGCTTGGTGGTGAGAAGCTCTGGAAACACCATATATTTT
CASSLVVRSSGNTIYF
>TRBJ2-7|TRBV7-9|NA|NA
TGTGCCAGCAGCGGGAGCTCCTACGAGCAGTACTTC
CASSGSSYEQYF
>TRBJ1-2|TRBV10-3|NA|NA
TGTGCCATCAGCGCCCCTCCCAAGGGGTCCAACTATGGCTACACCTTC
CAISAPPKGSNYGYTF
>TRBJ2-3|TRBV5-4|NA|TRBD1
TGTGCCAGCAGCCCAGACAGGGGGAGGACAGATACGCAGTATTTT
CASSPDRGRTDTQYF
>TRBJ2-1|TRBV7-9|NA|TRBD2
TGTGGGGCTAGCGGGACGTGGCATGAGCAGTTCTTC
CGASGTWHEQFF